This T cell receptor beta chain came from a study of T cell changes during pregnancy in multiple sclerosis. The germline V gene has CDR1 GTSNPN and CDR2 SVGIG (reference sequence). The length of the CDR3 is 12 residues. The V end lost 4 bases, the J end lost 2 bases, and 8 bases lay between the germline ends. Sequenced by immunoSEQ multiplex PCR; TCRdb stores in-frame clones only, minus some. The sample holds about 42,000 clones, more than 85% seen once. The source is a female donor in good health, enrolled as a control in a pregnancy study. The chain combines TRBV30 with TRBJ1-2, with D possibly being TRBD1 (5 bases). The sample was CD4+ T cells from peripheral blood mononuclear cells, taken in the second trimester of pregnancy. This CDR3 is CAWTQGNYGYTF. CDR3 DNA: TGTGCCTGGACCCAGGGCAACTATGGCTACACCTTC.